The text below deals with one TCR beta chain. No antigen is known for it. The record has no base qualities; no much larger clone is one base away. Hyperthyroidism was defined as stable when no progression to ophthalmopathy occurred within 18 months of follow-up. The hyperthyroidism patients were 18 to 65 years old and newly diagnosed, with a disease duration of less than 2 months. Patients with other autoimmune diseases, uncontrolled infections, pregnancy or lactation were excluded from the study. Clinical symptoms, serum thyroxine, TRAb, thyroid ultrasound and orbital computed tomography were used for diagnosis. PBMCs were isolated from 7.5 to 10 ml of fresh peripheral blood by Ficoll-Paque density gradient centrifugation. Total RNA was extracted with Trizol reagent and quality-checked on an Agilent 2100 Bioanalyzer. TCR beta CDR3 regions were amplified from RNA transcripts for repertoire sequencing. HTBI primers and the Qiagen OneStep RT-PCR kit were used in a first-round RT-PCR, which was followed by a second-round multiplex PCR, size selection and purification. The libraries underwent paired-end sequencing with 100 bp reads on an Illumina HiSeq2000. From the authors' description of their analysis: Reads were processed with SOAPnuke, discarding reads with adapters, uncalled bases, mean Phred below 15, or no exact constant-primer or identifier match. COPE v1.2.5 was used to merge the high-quality paired reads. Clonotypes were defined as unique nucleotide sequences and were aligned to IMGT TRB V, D and J references using MiTCR v1.1. Analysis was restricted to V-J combinations with a frequency above 0.0001, which covered 99% to 99.2% of repertoires. A TCR clonal expansion and chaos score per V-J combination was defined as the ratio of F50 clonal expansion to chaos observed in the TCRdist matrix. Welch's t-statistics and random forest were used to reduce the features to 10 to 15 V-J combinations, which were then used as input to a naive Bayes classifier. Thyroid-blood repertoire similarity was quantified with the Morisita-Horn index. TCRdb handled the public reads itself, with Q25 trimming in fastp and clone calling in MiXCR, and kept productive beta chains. Every entry covers one CDR3 protein and lists the most common genes and DNA from its rows. TCRdb, rather than the study authors, made the V and J calls. A total of hundreds of thousands of distinct CDR3 sequences appear in this sample, 20% to 25% of them only once. In total, the top ten clones hold approximately 7% of the sample.

The data are from a study of Graves' ophthalmopathy and Graves' hyperthyroidism (dated by TCRdb to the late 2010s). Concerning the study at large: Peripheral blood was collected at initial diagnosis, prior to any treatment. A discovery set of 100 patients (around 40 ophthalmopathy, 57 stable hyperthyroidism) was enrolled to explore V-J signatures distinguishing ophthalmopathy from hyperthyroidism. The independent validation cohort included under 20 hyperthyroidism patients plus 17 patients who later progressed from hyperthyroidism to ophthalmopathy. T-cell repertoires of thyroid tissue and blood were compared in 5 or 6 hyperthyroidism patients. Once sampling was done, hyperthyroidism patients were given methimazole at a starting dose of 30 mg daily, while ophthalmopathy patients were given high-dose intravenous methylprednisolone. The study used signatures of the TCR beta repertoire to tell Graves' ophthalmopathy apart from Graves' hyperthyroidism and to predict which patients would progress to ophthalmopathy. In total, around 130 blood samples were TCR-sequenced: approximately 42 ophthalmopathy, some 80 hyperthyroidism and some 17 hyperthyroidism-to-ophthalmopathy patients. For training and testing, the roughly 97 patients in the discovery cohort were randomly divided in a 7:3 ratio.

Including cysteine and phenylalanine, the CDR3 has 14 amino acids. CDR3 DNA only is kept here, 42 bases in frame from base 1. At the junction V is shortened by 5 bases and J by 5 bases; bases outside the gene matches: 6. Study-level results and caveats: No statistical method was used to set the sample size in advance, and the investigators knew which group each participant was assigned to. In validation, the model predicted ophthalmopathy progression with about 70% sensitivity and 72.22% specificity; some twelve predicted patients were CT-confirmed with GO in a median of about 6.2 months. Ophthalmopathy was separated from stable hyperthyroidism by the 13-signature model with more than 85% sensitivity and around 81% specificity in cross-validation and with 80%/75% in the test set. Among expanded thyroid clonotypes with frequency above 0.001, most also showed up in blood, which suggests that blood repertoires may reflect the thyroid immune response.

The rearranged segments are TRBV12-3 or TRBV12-4 and TRBJ2-7; 10 bases in the junction line up with TRBD2. The sample consisted of peripheral blood. The TCR originated in a woman younger than 30 with stable Graves' hyperthyroidism. Some clones in this sample may be carry-over from other donors' samples. Donor details come from another sample of the same person, matched by shared clones. The CDR3 is CASSPQRGGDEQYF. The DNA reads as follows: TGTGCCAGCAGTCCTCAGCGGGGGGGAGACGAGCAGTACTTC.